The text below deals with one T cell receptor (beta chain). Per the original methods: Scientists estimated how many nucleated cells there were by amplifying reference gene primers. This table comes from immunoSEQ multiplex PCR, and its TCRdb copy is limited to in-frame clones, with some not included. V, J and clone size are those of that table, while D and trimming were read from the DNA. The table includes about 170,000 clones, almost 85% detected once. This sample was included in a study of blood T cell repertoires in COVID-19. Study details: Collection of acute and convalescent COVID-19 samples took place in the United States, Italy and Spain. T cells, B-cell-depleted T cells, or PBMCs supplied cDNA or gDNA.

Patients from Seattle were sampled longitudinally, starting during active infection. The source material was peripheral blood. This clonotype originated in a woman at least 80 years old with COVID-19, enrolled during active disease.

As DNA, the CDR3 is TGTGCCACCAGTGATTTTAGGAGGGACCAAGAGACCCAGTACTTC. Protein sequence: CATSDFRRDQETQYF. The rearrangement links TRBV24-1 to TRBJ2-5; possible D gene TRBD2, 6 bases. V was trimmed by 1 base and J by 0 bases, leaving 8 bases between them. In germline, CDR1 is KGHDR, CDR2 SFDVKD. CDR3 length: 15 amino acids.